This TCR beta chain originates from a study of OX40 agonist ivuxolimab in advanced cancers. Study overall: Of the patients, three showed partial responses, one with hepatocellular carcinoma and two with cutaneous melanoma. Study-wide results and caveats: Both blood CD4+ and CD8+ T cells showed clonal growth by week 6 at 0.1 to 3.0 mg/kg. Clonal expansion was among the lowest in partial responders at 0.1-3.0 mg/kg, especially CD8+.

Baseline was the first blood sampling point, followed by cycle 4 day 1 and cycle 7 day 1. V was pared by 0 bases and J by 8 bases, with 9 bases between. The CDR3 is made up of 14 amino acids. The V gene's germline CDR1 is SGDLS and CDR2 YYNGEE. With regard to this clone: The antigen remains undetermined.

Sequenced by immunoSEQ multiplex PCR; TCRdb stores in-frame clones only, minus some. The table includes over 55,000 clones, around 89% detected once. The receptor was isolated from an adult with an advanced solid tumor such as melanoma, head and neck, liver or kidney cancer. The chain recombines TRBV9 with TRBJ1-6; possible D gene TRBD1, 5 bases. Sample: CD4+ or CD8+ T cells sorted from blood, taken in a trial of the OX40 agonist ivuxolimab. In DNA form, the CDR3 reads TGTGCCAGCAGCGTAGAGGGGAGGTATTCACCCCTCCACTTT. Translated: CASSVEGRYSPLHF.